Listed below are T cell receptor beta chains from one sample, sequenced in a study of blood T cell repertoires in COVID-19. Sequencing used immunoSEQ multiplex PCR; TCRdb keeps in-frame clones, though not all of them. The sample has 450,000 to 500,000 clones, 80% to 90% seen once. Sequenced input: peripheral blood. These receptors all stem from a human donor in a cohort sampled during active COVID-19. CDR3s include the opening cysteine and the closing phenylalanine or tryptophan. The D gene is left open where the match is weak. A clone size is listed for some rows: how often the clone was seen (once, few, many), or a class if it is expanded.

cdr3_aa cdr3_nt v_call d_call j_call clone_size
CATSRERVSNQPQHF TGTGCCACCAGCCGAGAGCGGGTAAGCAATCAGCCCCAGCATTTT TRBV15 . TRBJ1-5 .
CASSQATGGLEKLFF TGCGCCAGCAGCCAAGCGACAGGGGGTCTCGAAAAACTGTTTTTT TRBV4-3 TRBD1 TRBJ1-4 few
CASSQLSLWTGSMQFF TGCGCCAGCAGCCAACTAAGTTTATGGACGGGGTCTATGCAGTTCTTC TRBV4-1 . TRBJ2-1 .
CASSLALSVTSPSYEQYF TGTGCCAGCAGCTTAGCGCTGTCTGTGACTTCCCCCTCCTACGAGCAGTACTTC TRBV7-6 . TRBJ2-7 .
CASSFRLAGGPDEQYF TGTGCCAGCAGCTTCCGACTAGCGGGAGGGCCGGACGAGCAGTACTTC TRBV5-4 TRBD2 TRBJ2-7 .
CAGGQTSGSLETQYF TGTGCCGGGGGACAAACTAGCGGGAGCCTAGAGACCCAGTACTTC TRBV30 TRBD2 TRBJ2-5 once
CASSSIAAGVGYTF TGTGCCAGCAGCTCCATTGCTGCAGGGGTAGGCTACACCTTC TRBV11-2 . TRBJ1-2 few
CASSPLFAGELFF TGTGCCAGCAGCCCCTTGTTTGCCGGGGAGCTGTTTTTT TRBV7-2 . TRBJ2-2 .
CASSPLAGGYEQYF TGCGCCAGCAGCCCACTAGCGGGAGGGTACGAGCAGTACTTC TRBV4-1 TRBD2 TRBJ2-7 once
CASRTVNTEAFF TGTGCCAGCAGGACAGTCAACACTGAAGCTTTCTTT TRBV5-5 . TRBJ1-1 .
CASSLDGQGTYQPQHF TGTGCCAGCAGCTTAGACGGTCAGGGTACGTATCAGCCCCAGCATTTT TRBV7-2 . TRBJ1-5 .
CAISDSLAGHGNTGELFF TGTGCCATCAGTGACTCACTAGCGGGACATGGGAACACCGGGGAGCTGTTTTTT TRBV10-3 TRBD2 TRBJ2-2 .
CASSDRGYEQYF TGTGCCAGCAGCGACAGGGGCTACGAGCAGTACTTC TRBV12-3/TRBV12-4 TRBD1 TRBJ2-7 .
CASSLYRDSSEAFF TGTGCCAGCAGCTTATACCGGGACAGTAGTGAAGCTTTCTTT TRBV7-2 TRBD1 TRBJ1-1 few
CASSPVRRTGGAETQYF TGTGCCAGCTCACCAGTCCGCAGGACAGGGGGAGCGGAGACCCAGTACTTC TRBV18 TRBD1 TRBJ2-5 .
CASSWDSAFNQPQHF TGTGCCAGCAGTTGGGACAGCGCCTTCAATCAACCCCAGCATTTT TRBV28 TRBD1 TRBJ1-5 .
CSASSGQKNQPQHF TGCAGTGCTAGTAGCGGACAGAAAAATCAGCCCCAGCATTTT TRBV20-1 . TRBJ1-5 .
CASSLRQGSNEQFF TGTGCCAGCAGTCTCCGACAGGGTTCGAATGAGCAGTTCTTC TRBV28 TRBD1 TRBJ2-1 .
CASSLGFGAGSVAFF . TRBV5-4 . TRBJ2-1 .
CASSIGHRGNYEQYF TGTGCCAGTAGTATAGGGCACAGGGGGAACTACGAGCAGTACTTC TRBV19 TRBD1 TRBJ2-7 .
CASSRVHSVGTGPSYEQYF TGTGCCAGCAGCCGCGTCCACTCGGTGGGGACAGGACCATCCTACGAGCAGTACTTC TRBV3-1/TRBV3-2 TRBD1 TRBJ2-7 .
CASSLAGTGESGELFF TGCGCCAGCAGCTTGGCCGGGACAGGGGAGTCCGGGGAGCTGTTTTTT TRBV5-1 TRBD1 TRBJ2-2 .